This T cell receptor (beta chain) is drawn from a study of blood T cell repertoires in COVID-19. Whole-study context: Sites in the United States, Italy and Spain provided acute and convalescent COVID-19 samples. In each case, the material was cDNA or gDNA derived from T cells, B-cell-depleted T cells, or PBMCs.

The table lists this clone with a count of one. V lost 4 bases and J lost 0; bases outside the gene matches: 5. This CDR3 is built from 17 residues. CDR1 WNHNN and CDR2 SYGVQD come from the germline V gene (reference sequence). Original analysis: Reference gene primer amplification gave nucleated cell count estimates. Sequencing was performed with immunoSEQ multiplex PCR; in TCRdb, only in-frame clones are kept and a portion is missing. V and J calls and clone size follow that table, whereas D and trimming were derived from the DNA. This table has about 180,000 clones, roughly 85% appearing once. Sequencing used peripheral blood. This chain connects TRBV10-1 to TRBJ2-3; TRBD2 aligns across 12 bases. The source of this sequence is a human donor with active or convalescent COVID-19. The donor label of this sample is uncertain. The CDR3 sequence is CASSGGLAGTSTDTQYF. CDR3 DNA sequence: TGCGCCAGCAGTGGTGGACTAGCGGGGACTAGCACAGATACGCAGTATTTT.